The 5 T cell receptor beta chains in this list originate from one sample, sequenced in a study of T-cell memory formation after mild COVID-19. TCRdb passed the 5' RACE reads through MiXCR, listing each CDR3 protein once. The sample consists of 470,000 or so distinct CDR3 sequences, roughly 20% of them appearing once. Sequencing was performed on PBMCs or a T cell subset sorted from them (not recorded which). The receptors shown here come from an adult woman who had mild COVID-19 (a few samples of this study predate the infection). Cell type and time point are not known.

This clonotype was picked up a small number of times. The CDR3 region has the DNA TGTGCCAGCAGTTACAACAGGGCCAACACTGAAGCTTTCTTT. Residues: CASSYNRANTEAFF. The chain has TRBV6-5 and TRBJ1-1, with D tentatively TRBD1 (6 bases). Germline CDR1 reads MNHEY; CDR2 reads SVGAGI. Trimming took off 2 bases at V and 2 bases at J, with 9 bases between the two ends. The CDR3 contains 14 residues.

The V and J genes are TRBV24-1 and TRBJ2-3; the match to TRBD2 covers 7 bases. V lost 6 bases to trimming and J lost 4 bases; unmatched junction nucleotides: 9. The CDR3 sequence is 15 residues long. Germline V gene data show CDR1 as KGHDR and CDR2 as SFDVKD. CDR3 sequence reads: CATSTSGEWPDTQYF. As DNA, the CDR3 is TGTGCCACCAGTACAAGCGGGGAATGGCCAGATACGCAGTATTTT.

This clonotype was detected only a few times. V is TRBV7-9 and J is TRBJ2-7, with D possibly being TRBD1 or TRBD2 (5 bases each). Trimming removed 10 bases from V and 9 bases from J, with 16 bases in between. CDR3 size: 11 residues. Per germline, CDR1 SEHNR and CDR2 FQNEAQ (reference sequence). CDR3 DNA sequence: TGTGCCACTCGTCTAGGGGCGGGGCAGTACTTC. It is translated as CATRLGAGQYF.

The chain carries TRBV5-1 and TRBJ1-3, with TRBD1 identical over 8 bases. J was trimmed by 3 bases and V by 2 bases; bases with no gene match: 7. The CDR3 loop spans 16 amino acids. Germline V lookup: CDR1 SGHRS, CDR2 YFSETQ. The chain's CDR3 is CASSFLQGANGNTIYF. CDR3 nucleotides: TGCGCCAGCAGCTTCCTGCAGGGGGCCAATGGAAACACCATATATTTT.

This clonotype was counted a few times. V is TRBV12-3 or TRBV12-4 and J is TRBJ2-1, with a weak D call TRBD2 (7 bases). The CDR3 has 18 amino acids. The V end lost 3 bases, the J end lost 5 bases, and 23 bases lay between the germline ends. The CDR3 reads CASSFRWSGTQRHNEQFF. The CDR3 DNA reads TGTGCCAGCAGTTTCAGGTGGAGCGGGACACAGCGCCACAATGAGCAGTTCTTC.